This TCR beta chain was recorded in a study of Tregs in tolerant kidney transplant recipients. General observations from the study: Expanding Tregs on activated donor B cells appeared to best identify donor-specific TCRbeta clones. Biological reproducibility was not directly addressed, but technical replication error appeared minimal.

TCRdb's table, derived via immunoSEQ multiplex PCR, lists solely in-frame clones and lacks some. Here the sample spans some 90,000 clones, just over 90% being singletons. Unstimulated Tregs (CD4+CD25+CD127-) and CD4+CD25- non-Tregs were sorted from PBMCs. With respect to this clone: The antigen is unknown.

V was clipped by 4 bases and J by 2 bases, with 15 bases between them. The CDR3 contains 16 residues. Germline V gene lookup returns CDR1 ENHRY and CDR2 SYGVKD. Sequencing input: CD8+ T cells from blood. The receptor comes from a human donor in good health. This rearrangement joins TRBV10-3 to TRBJ2-1; D might be TRBD2 (7 bases). CDR3 in amino acids: CAISGGGGPTYNEQFF. The CDR3 DNA follows: TGTGCCATCAGTGGAGGGGGGGGACCTACCTACAATGAGCAGTTCTTC.